This is a list of T cell receptor beta chains from one sample in a study of blood T cell repertoires in COVID-19. The data were produced by immunoSEQ multiplex PCR, yet TCRdb's version contains in-frame clones alone and is incomplete. The sample contains some 150,000 clones, about nine tenths of which appear only once. The specimen was peripheral blood. These receptors were collected from a human donor in a cohort sampled during active COVID-19. CDR3s include the opening cysteine and the closing phenylalanine or tryptophan. The D gene is left open where the match is weak. Not every row has a clone size; where given, it reads once, few, many or a size class.

V	J	D	length	size	CDR3	DNA
TRBV11-2	TRBJ2-6	-	13	-	CASSLDRANVLTF	TGTGCCAGCAGCTTAGATAGGGCCAACGTCCTGACTTTC
TRBV5-1	TRBJ2-1	-	14	few	CASSLDLTYNEQFF	TGCGCCAGCAGCTTGGACCTAACCTACAATGAGCAGTTCTTC
TRBV19	TRBJ2-6	-	14	-	CASSMRGRANVLTF	TGTGCCAGTAGTATGCGGGGTAGGGCCAACGTCCTGACTTTC
TRBV5-5	TRBJ2-7	-	16	-	CASSLLIPRESYEQYF	TGTGCCAGCAGCTTGTTAATCCCCCGGGAATCCTACGAGCAGTACTTC
TRBV5-1	TRBJ1-1	-	13	-	CASSLKLDTEAFF	TGCGCCAGCAGCCTAAAGTTGGACACTGAAGCTTTCTTT
TRBV4-3	TRBJ2-1	-	15	-	CASSQATLATHEQFF	TGCGCCAGCAGCCAAGCAACCCTAGCGACTCATGAGCAGTTCTTC
TRBV7-8	TRBJ2-1	TRBD2	16	-	CASSLEFRGGGNEQFF	TGTGCCAGCAGCTTAGAGTTTCGCGGGGGGGGGAATGAGCAGTTCTTC
TRBV3-1/TRBV3-2	TRBJ2-5	TRBD2	14	-	CASSLLAGGETQYF	TGTGCCAGCAGTCTTCTAGCGGGGGGGGAGACCCAGTACTTC
TRBV4-2	TRBJ1-2	TRBD1	16	-	CASSQEERGDRHGYTF	TGTGCCAGCAGCCAAGAGGAAAGGGGGGACAGGCACGGCTACACCTTC
TRBV18	TRBJ1-1	-	14	few	CASSRRGQNTEAFF	TGTGCCAGCTCACGGCGGGGGCAGAACACTGAAGCTTTCTTT
TRBV6-5	TRBJ1-3	-	15	-	CASSAIGGVRNTIYF	TGTGCCAGCAGCGCCATAGGGGGGGTTCGGAACACCATATATTTT
TRBV18	TRBJ1-2	TRBD1	15	-	CASSSRQGGNYDYTF	TGTGCCAGCTCATCCCGACAGGGCGGTAACTATGACTACACCTTC
TRBV5-4	TRBJ2-2	-	15	-	CASSLDPGWTGELFF	TGTGCCAGCAGCTTGGACCCAGGGTGGACCGGGGAGCTGTTTTTT
TRBV5-1	TRBJ1-6	-	15	-	CASSLGYAGNSPLHF	TGCGCCAGCAGCTTGGGATATGCAGGAAATTCACCCCTCCACTTT
TRBV9	TRBJ1-6	-	13	-	CASSLGAASPLHF	TGTGCCAGCAGCCTAGGGGCAGCTTCACCCCTCCACTTT
TRBV7-2	TRBJ1-2	TRBD1	17	-	CASSLTSRGQANYGYTF	TGTGCCAGCAGCCTTACGTCCAGGGGGCAAGCTAACTATGGCTACACCTTC
TRBV4-1	TRBJ2-7	-	13	-	CASSQDQTYEQYF	TGCGCCAGCAGCCAAGACCAGACCTACGAGCAGTACTTC
TRBV6-5	TRBJ1-4	TRBD1	13	-	CASEDRGSEKLFF	TGTGCCAGCGAGGACAGGGGAAGTGAAAAACTGTTTTTT
TRBV19	TRBJ1-1	TRBD1	14	-	CASSYDRGNTEAFF	TGTGCCAGTAGTTACGACAGGGGCAACACTGAAGCTTTCTTT
TRBV5-4	TRBJ1-2	-	16	-	CASSGSNRDTNYGYTF	TGTGCCAGCAGCGGATCCAACCGGGACACTAACTATGGCTACACCTTC
TRBV7-9	TRBJ2-1	-	15	-	CASSFVPVGDNEQFF	TGTGCCAGCAGCTTCGTCCCCGTCGGGGACAATGAGCAGTTCTTC
TRBV10-2	TRBJ1-3	TRBD1	14	-	CASSDRDSGNTIYF	TGCGCCAGCAGCGACAGGGACTCTGGAAACACCATATATTTT
TRBV19	TRBJ1-1	TRBD1	14	-	CASSERTGGGEAFF	TGTGCCAGTAGTGAGAGGACAGGGGGCGGTGAAGCTTTCTTT
TRBV6-1	TRBJ1-4	-	18	-	CASSGPHRVLPTNEKLFF	TGTGCCAGCAGTGGTCCCCACAGGGTACTCCCAACTAATGAAAAACTGTTTTTT
TRBV12-3/TRBV12-4	TRBJ2-1	-	12	-	CASSGQYNEQFF	TGTGCCAGCAGTGGACAGTACAATGAGCAGTTCTTC
TRBV6-1	TRBJ2-1	-	13	-	CASSEQQHNEQFF	TGTGCCAGCAGTGAACAACAACATAATGAGCAGTTCTTC
TRBV5-1	TRBJ2-3	TRBD2	15	-	CASSLEGTSWDTQYF	TGCGCCAGCAGCTTGGAGGGGACTAGCTGGGATACGCAGTATTTT
TRBV19	TRBJ1-6	-	12	-	CASSYQNSPLHF	TGTGCCAGTAGTTACCAGAATTCACCCCTCCACTTT
TRBV20-1	TRBJ2-3	-	11	-	CSALLADTQYF	TGCAGTGCCCTACTGGCAGATACGCAGTATTTT
TRBV15	TRBJ2-3	-	17	-	CATSRERVGGNTDTQYF	TGTGCCACCAGCAGAGAACGTGTGGGAGGAAACACAGATACGCAGTATTTT
TRBV7-9	TRBJ2-5	TRBD2	15	-	CASSRLAGGGETQYF	TGTGCCAGCAGCCGACTAGCGGGGGGAGGTGAGACCCAGTACTTC
TRBV12-3/TRBV12-4	TRBJ1-1	-	13	-	CASSLNRNTEAFF	TGTGCCAGCAGTTTAAACAGGAACACTGAAGCTTTCTTT
TRBV2	TRBJ2-7	-	13	-	CASSTYTRNAQNF	TGTGCCAGCAGTACATACACCCGTAACGCTCAGAACTTC
TRBV5-1	TRBJ1-2	TRBD1	16	-	CASSPRGGQGSSGYTF	TGCGCCAGCAGCCCCAGGGGGGGACAGGGGTCGAGTGGCTACACCTTC
TRBV6-1	TRBJ2-1	TRBD2	16	-	CASSEVSSGALNEQFF	TGTGCCAGCAGTGAAGTTTCTAGCGGGGCCCTCAATGAGCAGTTCTTC
TRBV27	TRBJ2-6	TRBD1	18	-	CASRHSGQLSSGANVLTF	TGTGCCAGTCGCCATTCGGGACAGCTATCCTCTGGGGCCAACGTCCTGACTTTC
TRBV9	TRBJ1-1	TRBD1	15	-	CASSSGTGRNTEAFF	TGTGCCAGCAGCTCCGGGACAGGGAGAAACACTGAAGCTTTCTTT
TRBV19	TRBJ1-3	-	12	-	CATGPSGNTIYF	TGTGCTACAGGGCCCTCTGGAAACACCATATATTTT